Following are 11 T cell receptor beta chains from one sample sequenced in a study of blood T cell repertoires in COVID-19. Generated by immunoSEQ multiplex PCR, the TCRdb table keeps only in-frame clones and is missing some. The repertoire holds about 82,000 clones, with around four fifths as singletons. Material for sequencing was peripheral blood. Receptors were obtained from an elderly man with active or convalescent COVID-19.

The chain links TRBV11-3 to TRBJ2-3; 8 bases agree with TRBD1. The CDR3 has 16 amino acids. V was pared by 4 bases and J by 2 bases, with 8 bases of the junction left unmatched. CDR1 SGHNT and CDR2 YENEEA come from the germline V gene. CDR3 bases: TGTGCCAGCAGCTGGGGGTCGACAGGGGCCACAGATACGCAGTATTTT. The encoded protein is CASSWGSTGATDTQYF.

The chain has TRBV7-3 and TRBJ1-1; weak D call: TRBD1 (5 bases). V dropped 6 bases and J dropped 1 base, with 9 bases sitting between them. The CDR3 consists of 13 residues. From germline, CDR1 is SGHTA and CDR2 FQGTGA. In DNA, the CDR3 is TGTGCCAGCAGGGAGACAGCGAACACTGAAGCTTTCTTT. Translating gives CASRETANTEAFF.

V and J are TRBV19 and TRBJ1-2; D uncertain. This CDR3 comprises 13 residues. The germline V gene has CDR1 LNHDA and CDR2 SQIVND (reference sequence). Deletions cut 3 bases from V and 2 bases from J, with 7 bases between. In DNA, the CDR3 is TGTGCCAGTAGTATCTTAGAAAACTATGGCTACACCTTC. The encoded protein is CASSILENYGYTF.

Concerning this clone: Other DNA sequences in the sample encode the same CDR3. The chain uses TRBV20-1 and TRBJ1-1; no clear D gene. Trimming took 3 bases from V and 8 from J, leaving 10 bases between them. The germline gives CDR1 DFQATT, CDR2 SNEGSKA (reference sequence). The CDR3 has 11 amino acids. The CDR3 region is CSARTSGEAFF. The CDR3 nucleotides are TGCAGTGCTAGGACCTCGGGGGAAGCTTTCTTT.

On this clone itself: The junction and the germline gene differ at one end; a read error may be behind it. V usage is TRBV7-9 and J usage is TRBJ1-4, with D uncertain. Germline assignment: CDR1 SEHNR and CDR2 FQNEAQ (reference sequence). The CDR3 spans 10 residues. Written as DNA, the CDR3 is TGTGCCAGCAAGCGGGAATCACTCGTTTTT. This translates into CASKRESLVF.

The rearrangement uses TRBV10-3 and TRBJ2-7, with a weak D call TRBD1 (5 bases). This CDR3 has 12 residues. Germline V CDR1 and CDR2: ENHRY, SYGVKD. V lost 10 bases to trimming and J lost 3 bases, with 13 bases between them. The CDR3 nucleotides are TGTGCCACCCAGACAGATTTCTACGAGCAGTACGTC. Its protein product is CATQTDFYEQYV.

The chain couples TRBV11-2 to TRBJ2-3, with D tentatively TRBD2 (6 bases). V shed 1 base and J shed 4 bases, with 18 bases lying between them. Germline V gene data show CDR1 as SGHAT and CDR2 as FQNNGV. This CDR3 is 17 amino acids long. The CDR3 protein is CASSLVFLGGQSDTQYF. The CDR3 DNA sequence: TGTGCCAGCAGCTTAGTCTTTCTGGGAGGTCAGTCAGATACGCAGTATTTT.

The J gene is TRBJ2-2, the V gene TRBV7-2, with D maybe TRBD1 (5 bases). The CDR3 totals 14 residues. Germline loops: CDR1 SGHTA, CDR2 FQGNSA. Trimming cost V 5 bases and J 1 base, with 8 bases left between them. The CDR3 DNA follows: TGTGCCAGCAGCCGTGACAGGAACACCGGGGAGCTGTTTTTT. Its translation is CASSRDRNTGELFF.

This clone occurred once. The chain joins TRBV24-1 to TRBJ1-2; D ambiguous. Germline assignment: CDR1 KGHDR and CDR2 SFDVKD. The V and J ends lost 7 bases and 3 bases respectively, with 17 bases between them. The CDR3 is 15 residues long. The CDR3 DNA is TGTGCCACCAGGGCCCCGCGCAGGCAGGACTATGGCTACACCTTC. It codes for CATRAPRRQDYGYTF.

This clone was detected only a few times. This chain links TRBV7-2 with TRBJ2-3; TRBD2 might be the D (6 bases). Trimming cost V 5 bases and J 0 bases, with 15 bases left between them. The length of the CDR3 is 16 residues. Germline loops: CDR1 SGHTA, CDR2 FQGNSA. DNA of the CDR3: TGTGCCAGCAGCGCCCAGGTGGGGACTAGCACAGATACGCAGTATTTT. This encodes CASSAQVGTSTDTQYF.

The chain uses TRBV19 and TRBJ2-2, with 8 bases identical to TRBD1. CDR1 and CDR2 (germline): LNHDA, SQIVND (reference sequence). Trimming removed 5 bases from V and 6 bases from J; junction bases left unmatched: 11. This CDR3 has 16 amino acids. The CDR3 sequence: CASSLARGPGSGELFF. CDR3 bases: TGTGCCAGTAGTCTCGCCAGGGGGCCTGGGTCCGGGGAGCTGTTTTTT.